What follows are 25 T cell receptor beta chains derived from one specimen sequenced in a study of vaccination and CD4 T cells after COVID-19. Cultured CD4+ T-cell DNA underwent Oncomine TCR Beta short-read sequencing. TCRdb reprocessed the PCR reads with MiXCR, giving one entry per CDR3 protein. The repertoire holds about 13,000 distinct CDR3 sequences, with roughly 45% as singletons. These TCRs' antigens remain unknown. Sample treatment: roughly 10-day PBMC culture with coronavirus spike peptide pools or control peptides (ViraFEST assay). The sequencing used CD4+ T cells from blood, cultured in vitro, collected after SARS-CoV-2 vaccination. All receptors derive from a human donor who had recovered from COVID-19.

This clonotype came up once. V gene TRBV7-3 combines with J gene TRBJ1-1, with 9 bases that match TRBD1. The CDR3 spans 14 residues. Germline V gives CDR1 SGHTA, CDR2 FQGTGA. J was trimmed by 5 bases and V by 6 bases; bases with no gene match: 7. Here the CDR3 reads CASSWNGQGTEAFF. The CDR3, as DNA: TGTGCCAGCAGTTGGAATGGACAGGGGACTGAAGCTTTCTTT.

Here the CDR3 reads CASSLSGANVLTF. In DNA form, the CDR3 reads TGTGCCAGCAGTTTATCTGGGGCCAACGTCCTGACTTTC. This chain joins TRBV6-2 or TRBV6-3 and TRBJ2-6; D ambiguous. V gave up 4 bases and J gave up 1 base, with 2 bases separating them. The germline CDR1 and CDR2 sequences are MNHEY and SVGEGT. This CDR3 region has 13 residues.

The V gene is TRBV7-9, the J gene TRBJ1-5; no clear D. Per the germline V gene, CDR1 is SEHNR and CDR2 is FQNEAQ (reference sequence). The CDR3 has 18 residues. V lost 5 bases, J lost 0 bases, and 20 bases lay in between. The CDR3 loop reads CASSQQSPGFSSNQPQHF. CDR3 bases: TGTGCCAGCAGCCAACAATCCCCGGGGTTTTCTAGCAATCAGCCCCAGCATTTT.

The V call is TRBV20-1, the J call TRBJ2-7; 10 positions match TRBD1. V lost 7 bases, J lost 6 bases, and 15 bases stayed unmatched. CDR3 length equals 15 residues. The germline gives CDR1 DFQATT, CDR2 SNEGSKA (reference sequence). Here the CDR3 DNA reads TGCAGTGTCCCCGGGGGGACAGGGGATGCCAGCGAGCAGTACTTC. This gives the protein CSVPGGTGDASEQYF.

V is TRBV7-6 and J is TRBJ2-1; the match to TRBD2 covers 12 bases. V dropped 6 bases and J dropped 2; count of bases not matched to a gene: 5. This CDR3 contains 16 residues. Germline lookup yields CDR1 SGHVS and CDR2 FNYEAQ. DNA of the CDR3: TGTGCCAGCAGACGGACTAGCGGGGATGCCTACAATGAGCAGTTCTTC. Translating it yields CASRRTSGDAYNEQFF.

This clonotype occurred a few times. This rearrangement joins TRBV30 to TRBJ1-1; D might be TRBD1 (5 bases). V lost 6 bases and J 8 bases, leaving 10 bases between the germline ends. This CDR3 has 10 residues. The V gene's germline CDR1 is GTSNPN and CDR2 SVGIG (reference sequence). The CDR3 loop reads CACHNREAFF. The CDR3 DNA reads TGTGCCTGTCATAACAGGGAAGCTTTCTTT.

This clonotype was counted a few times. The rearrangement uses TRBV20-1 and TRBJ1-5, with a tentative D call TRBD1 (5 bases). The CDR3 runs 14 residues. CDR1 DFQATT and CDR2 SNEGSKA come from the germline V gene (reference sequence). V gave up 3 bases and J gave up 5 bases, with 14 bases separating them. This CDR3 reads CSARAGTGHQPQHF. The CDR3 coding sequence is TGCAGTGCTAGGGCCGGGACGGGACATCAGCCCCAGCATTTT.

V is TRBV5-1 and J is TRBJ2-1; 9 bases are shared with TRBD2. CDR1 is SGHRS and CDR2 is YFSETQ in the germline V gene. CDR3 length equals 14 residues. The V gene end was trimmed by 7 bases and the J gene end by 7 bases; junction bases not matched to a gene: 9. The CDR3 sequence: CASRPAGGGNEQFF. CDR3 in DNA: TGCGCCAGCCGACCAGCGGGAGGTGGGAATGAGCAGTTCTTC. Looking up the rest from reference TRBV5-1 and TRBJ2-1 gives the full variable domain: KAGVTQTPRYLIKTRGQQVTLSCSPISGHRSVSWYQQTPGQGLQFLFEYFSETQRNKGNFPGRFSGRQFSNSRSEMNVSTLELGDSALYLCASRPAGGGNEQFFGPGTRLTVL.

This clonotype is medium-sized within its sample. The rearrangement joins TRBV27 to TRBJ2-3; the match to TRBD1 covers 8 bases. V lost 8 bases, J lost 5 bases, and 12 bases stayed unmatched. In germline, CDR1 is MNHEY, CDR2 SMNVEV (reference sequence). CDR3 length equals 15 residues. The CDR3 loop is CASAGAGGLGDTQYF. CDR3 DNA: TGTGCCAGCGCAGGGGCAGGGGGCTTAGGAGATACGCAGTATTTT.

This clonotype was detected only a few times. CDR3 coding DNA: TGTGCCAGCAGCACCGGACTAGCGGAGTACAATGAGCAGTTCTTC. Translation: CASSTGLAEYNEQFF. This chain connects TRBV7-2 to TRBJ2-1; TRBD2 aligns across 10 bases. The trim removed 5 bases at V and 4 bases at J, leaving 5 bases unmatched. The CDR3 totals 15 residues. Germline loops: CDR1 SGHTA, CDR2 FQGNSA.

V and J are TRBV28 and TRBJ1-1; D is ambiguous. The V and J ends lost 3 bases and 3 bases respectively, with 17 bases between them. The CDR3 consists of 16 residues. Germline V gives CDR1 MDHEN, CDR2 SYDVKM. The CDR3 nucleotides are TGTGCCAGCAGTTTCGGGCATTTAGCCAGCGACACTGAAGCTTTCTTT. This codes for CASSFGHLASDTEAFF.

This clonotype was seen only a few times. The chain carries TRBV24-1 and TRBJ2-2; TRBD2 aligns across 11 bases. J gave up 3 bases and V 1 base, and 0 bases lay outside the gene matches. The CDR3 contains 16 residues. Germline loops: CDR1 KGHDR, CDR2 SFDVKD. The DNA of the CDR3 is TGTGCCACCAGTGATTTACTAGCGGGAGACACCGGGGAGCTGTTTTTT. It codes for CATSDLLAGDTGELFF.

There are a few counts of this clonotype. V gene TRBV28 combines with J gene TRBJ2-4, with 7 bases aligning to TRBD2. The junction had 12 bases not matched to a gene; V was cut back by 5 bases and J by 2 bases. Germline loops: CDR1 MDHEN, CDR2 SYDVKM. The CDR3 has 17 amino acids. The CDR3 bases are TGTGCCAGCAGTCCGAGACTAGCTCGGTTTTCCAAAAACATTCAGTACTTC. Its translation: CASSPRLARFSKNIQYF.

This chain links TRBV27 with TRBJ2-7, with 15 nucleotides matching TRBD2. CDR1 and CDR2 from the germline V gene are MNHEY and SMNVEV (reference sequence). The trim removed 4 bases at V and 7 bases at J, leaving 8 bases unmatched. CDR3 length: 16 amino acids. CDR3 residues: CASSSGLAGGKREQYF. As DNA, the CDR3 is TGTGCCAGCAGTTCGGGACTAGCGGGAGGCAAGAGGGAGCAGTACTTC.

The chain carries TRBV18 and TRBJ1-5, with a possible D match to TRBD1 (6 bases). The V gene's germline CDR1 is KGHSH and CDR2 LQKENI. There are 13 residues in the CDR3. Trimming pared 5 bases from V and 3 bases from J, leaving 8 bases between. The CDR3: CASSRQANQPQHF. CDR3 sequence (DNA): TGTGCCAGCTCAAGACAGGCCAATCAGCCCCAGCATTTT.

The sample holds a few counts of this clonotype. This rearrangement joins TRBV28 to TRBJ1-6, with unresolved D. Germline CDR1 is MDHEN and CDR2 is SYDVKM. This CDR3 region has 13 residues. Trimming took 5 bases from V and 10 from J, leaving 12 bases between them. In nucleotides, the CDR3 is TGTGCCAGCAGTCTTGAGCAGATATCACCCCTCCACTTT. It specifies CASSLEQISPLHF. The variable domain in full, completed from reference TRBV28 and TRBJ1-6, reads DVKVTQSSRYLVKRTGEKVFLECVQDMDHENMFWYRQDPGLGLRLIYFSYDVKMKEKGDIPEGYSVSREKKERFSLILESASTNQTSMYLCASSLEQISPLHFGNGTRLTVT.

This clonotype was recorded a few times. This chain links TRBV10-3 with TRBJ2-3; 12 bases fit TRBD2. This CDR3 contains 16 residues. The V segment lost 5 bases and the J segment 3 bases; nucleotides outside the gene matches: 6. Germline values: CDR1 ENHRY, CDR2 SYGVKD. Here the CDR3 reads CAISPGLAGNTDTQYF. Written as DNA, the CDR3 is TGTGCCATCAGTCCAGGACTAGCGGGAAATACAGATACGCAGTATTTT.

The chain recombines TRBV2 with TRBJ2-5; a weak D match, TRBD2 (6 bases). V was trimmed by 6 bases and J by 5 bases, leaving 13 bases between them. Germline-derived CDR1 and CDR2 are SNHLY and FYNNEI. The CDR3 contains 13 residues. CDR3 sequence: CASRRDLGETQYF. In nucleotides, the CDR3 is TGTGCCAGCAGACGGGACTTGGGTGAGACCCAGTACTTC.

The V gene is TRBV5-1, the J gene TRBJ2-7, with a weak D call TRBD2 (6 bases). Germline V gene sequence: CDR1 SGHRS, CDR2 YFSETQ. This CDR3 has 15 residues. The V end lost 4 bases, the J end lost 0 bases, and 14 bases lay between the germline ends. The CDR3 coding sequence is TGCGCCAGCAGCCTCGGGACTCTCAGCTCCTACGAGCAGTACTTC. Protein sequence: CASSLGTLSSYEQYF. Variable domain in full (rest from reference TRBV5-1 and TRBJ2-7): KAGVTQTPRYLIKTRGQQVTLSCSPISGHRSVSWYQQTPGQGLQFLFEYFSETQRNKGNFPGRFSGRQFSNSRSEMNVSTLELGDSALYLCASSLGTLSSYEQYFGPGTRLTVT.

V and J are TRBV12-3 or TRBV12-4 and TRBJ2-1; 7 positions match TRBD1. The CDR3 totals 11 residues. The J segment lost 12 bases and the V segment lost 5 bases, leaving 4 bases of the junction unmatched. CDR3: CASSQGQSQFF. CDR3 coding DNA: TGTGCCAGCAGTCAGGGACAGTCGCAGTTCTTC.

The chain carries TRBV6-1 and TRBJ2-7; TRBD2 is a possible D gene (5 bases). Per germline, CDR1 MNHNS and CDR2 SASEGT. CDR3 size: 16 residues. The V end was cut by 7 bases, the J end by 6 bases, with 25 bases between. The DNA for the CDR3 is TGTGCCAGCAAGAGGGTAGGATCGGGTCTCGCTCGCGAGCAGTACTTC. It is translated as CASKRVGSGLAREQYF.

The J gene is TRBJ2-3, the V gene TRBV7-9; 11 bases are a match to TRBD2. Unmatched junction bases numbered 16, after V lost 0 bases and J lost 5 bases. The CDR3 sequence is 20 residues long. The germline V gene has CDR1 SEHNR and CDR2 FQNEAQ (reference sequence). Written as DNA, the CDR3 is TGTGCCAGCAGCTTAGCGGCAGGGTGGTGGCTAGCGGGAGGCCGAGATACGCAGTATTTT. It translates to CASSLAAGWWLAGGRDTQYF.

This clonotype was seen more than once but under ten times. V usage is TRBV7-2 and J usage is TRBJ2-5; 11 nucleotides match TRBD2. Per the germline V gene, CDR1 is SGHTA and CDR2 is FQGNSA. The CDR3 totals 17 residues. V lost 1 base to trimming and J lost 5 bases; unmatched junction nucleotides: 9. In nucleotides, the CDR3 is TGTGCCAGCAGCTTAGTGATCCCTAGCGGGAGGTCTGAGACCCAGTACTTC. Protein: CASSLVIPSGRSETQYF. The variable domain in full, with the rest retrieved from reference TRBV7-2 and TRBJ2-5, is GAGVSQSPSNKVTEKGKDVELRCDPISGHTALYWYRQSLGQGLEFLIYFQGNSAPDKSGLPSDRFSAERTGGSVSTLTIQRTQQEDSAVYLCASSLVIPSGRSETQYFGPGTRLLVL.

The V call is TRBV27, the J call TRBJ1-1; D is undetermined. The V and J ends lost 1 base and 2 bases respectively, with 5 bases between them. Germline V CDR1 and CDR2: MNHEY, SMNVEV (reference sequence). The CDR3 has 13 amino acids. The CDR3 protein is CASSLFGNTEAFF. The DNA of the CDR3 is TGTGCCAGCAGTTTATTTGGAAACACTGAAGCTTTCTTT.

The table lists this clonotype with a few counts. The chain combines TRBV20-1 with TRBJ1-2; a possible D gene is TRBD1 (5 bases). The CDR3 extends over 14 amino acids. Germline CDR1 is DFQATT and CDR2 is SNEGSKA (reference sequence). V lost 5 bases to trimming and J lost 7 bases, with 20 bases between them. CDR3 residues: CSASKVQGRAGYTF. The CDR3 DNA is TGCAGTGCTTCTAAGGTCCAGGGTAGGGCTGGCTACACCTTC.